This paragraph reports one TCR beta chain. The antigen remains undetermined. This record comes from a study of CD8+ T cells in alopecia areata. Per germline, CDR1 MNHNY and CDR2 SVGAGI (reference sequence). This CDR3 has 13 residues. Trimming shortened V by 7 bases and J by 1 base, and 10 bases separated the two germline ends. Treatment noted: oral pan-JAK inhibitor, 5-10 mg twice daily. Reverse transcribed after extraction, RNA yielded cDNA as the sequencing template. The protocol was immunoSEQ multiplex PCR, while the TCRdb copy is restricted to in-frame clones and leaves out a portion. The table lists about 200,000 clones, 45% to 65% of them singletons. Study findings and constraints: In scalp and blood during tofacitinib, many expanded lesional clones persisted. Compared with mice, patients displayed less clear TCR sharing, possibly for HLA-related reasons.

The sample in question was CD4+ T cells sorted from blood, obtained at week 4, from a patient treated with tofacitinib. The source is a human donor with alopecia areata. The J gene is TRBJ1-2, the V gene TRBV6-6, with D tentatively TRBD1 (6 bases). CDR3 region: CASNGDNNYGYTF. CDR3 bases: TGTGCCAGCAATGGGGACAATAACTATGGCTACACCTTC.